This TCR beta chain appears in the sequencing data of a study of cytomegalovirus exposure and HLA in healthy donors. On this clone: As yet, its antigen is unknown.

The CDR3 is made up of 14 amino acids. The V gene's germline CDR1 is SGHRS and CDR2 YFSETQ. The V end lost 0 bases, the J end lost 4 bases, and 8 bases lay between the germline ends. PCR was performed using 60 Vbeta and 13 Jbeta primers. Profiled with immunoSEQ multiplex PCR; TCRdb holds only in-frame clones, not every one. This sample's table reports 150,000 to 250,000 clones. Study-level findings and limits: Immune exposure information comprised only CMV serostatus.

The V and J genes are TRBV5-1 and TRBJ1-3; D uncertain. The specimen was PBMCs. The receptor's source is a boy between 10 and 17 years old in good health and CMV-seronegative. CDR3 sequence (DNA): TGCGCCAGCAGCTTGGGGGTGCGGGGAAACACCATATATTTT. Amino acids: CASSLGVRGNTIYF.